The 20 T cell receptor beta chains reported below all come from one sample, sequenced in a study of identical twins. Each CDR3 protein gets one entry after TCRdb re-called the 5' RACE reads with MiXCR. The sample has 300,000 to 400,000 distinct CDR3 sequences, more than 9% seen once. The data were also submitted as part of a second study, on yellow fever vaccine responses in identical twins.

The specimen was CD8+ T cells sorted from blood. Source of these receptors: a woman under 30 in good health.

This clonotype was seen only a few times. Possible read error: a much larger clone is one base away. The chain carries TRBV6-5 and TRBJ2-2, with D unclear. CDR3 length: 12 amino acids. V gave up 2 bases and J gave up 4 bases, with 2 bases separating them. Germline-derived CDR1 and CDR2 are MNHEY and SVGAGI. The CDR3 bases are TGTGCCAGCAGTTACGCCACCGGGGAGCTGTTTTTT. As protein: CASSYATGELFF.

This clonotype was counted between two and nine times. V usage is TRBV2 and J usage is TRBJ2-5; D may be TRBD2 (6 bases). Germline V gives CDR1 SNHLY, CDR2 FYNNEI. The CDR3 is 15 residues long. V gave up 7 bases and J gave up 3 bases, with 18 bases separating them. The CDR3 DNA reads as TGTGCCAGCATGTCGGAGGGACGGGGGAAAGAGACCCAGTACTTC. As protein: CASMSEGRGKETQYF.

The chain combines TRBV27 with TRBJ2-3; D not resolved. The CDR3 has 12 amino acids. The ends were cut back, 5 bases at V and 5 bases at J, with 8 bases in the middle. Germline V gene data show CDR1 as MNHEY and CDR2 as SMNVEV (reference sequence). CDR3: CASSMVGDTQYF. CDR3 DNA sequence: TGTGCCAGCAGTATGGTTGGAGATACGCAGTATTTT.

This clonotype appeared a single time. This chain joins TRBV5-5 and TRBJ2-5, with TRBD2 identical over 13 bases. Germline V CDR1 and CDR2: SGHKS, YYEKEE (reference sequence). The CDR3 spans 17 residues. J gave up 4 bases and V 1 base, and 7 bases lay outside the gene matches. The CDR3 nucleotides read TGTGCCAGCAGCTTGAGGACTAGCGGGAGCTTAACAGAGACCCAGTACTTC. Its translation: CASSLRTSGSLTETQYF.

This clonotype was seen at least ten times. The V call is TRBV6-6, the J call TRBJ2-7, with D uncertain. Trimming removed 3 bases at V and 6 bases at J, with 6 bases between. Germline V lookup: CDR1 MNHNY, CDR2 SVGAGI (reference sequence). The CDR3 covers 11 residues. The chain's CDR3 is CASSYSSEQYF. The CDR3 DNA follows: TGTGCCAGCAGTTATTCGTCCGAGCAGTACTTC.

This chain links TRBV7-6 with TRBJ2-1; D is possibly TRBD1 (6 bases). The germline V and J ends were trimmed by 6 bases and 0 bases, with 12 bases remaining between them. Per the germline V gene, CDR1 is SGHVS and CDR2 is FNYEAQ. The length of the CDR3 is 15 residues. Written as DNA, the CDR3 is TGTGCCAGCAGTTATGGACAGTCCTCCTACAATGAGCAGTTCTTC. Amino acid sequence: CASSYGQSSYNEQFF.

The chain is built from TRBV7-2 and TRBJ2-1; D is perhaps TRBD2 (6 bases). This CDR3 region has 14 residues. Germline V gives CDR1 SGHTA, CDR2 FQGNSA. V was pared by 4 bases and J by 6 bases, with 13 bases between. CDR3 residues: CASSYPGLSNEQFF. CDR3 sequence (DNA): TGTGCCAGCAGCTATCCGGGACTGAGCAATGAGCAGTTCTTC.

This clonotype was found many times. This chain links TRBV5-1 with TRBJ2-3, with TRBD1 matching 10 bases. Trimming removed 3 bases from V and 2 bases from J; junction bases left unmatched: 6. Germline CDR1 and CDR2: SGHRS and YFSETQ. The CDR3 covers 16 residues. The CDR3: CASSSDRGLLTDTQYF. DNA of the CDR3: TGCGCCAGCAGCTCGGACAGGGGGTTGCTCACAGATACGCAGTATTTT.

The V gene is TRBV7-8, the J gene TRBJ2-3; the D is unclear. Trimming removed 3 bases at V and 2 bases at J, with 9 bases between. The CDR3 runs to 14 residues. The germline CDR1 and CDR2 sequences are SGHVS and FQNEAQ. The CDR3 region is CASSFGGYTDTQYF. CDR3 bases: TGTGCCAGCAGCTTCGGTGGGTACACAGATACGCAGTATTTT.

This clonotype has a handful of counts. V usage is TRBV28 and J usage is TRBJ2-7, with unresolved D. The ends were cut back, 1 base at V and 3 bases at J, with 7 bases in the middle. The CDR3 has 13 amino acids. Germline CDR1 reads MDHEN; CDR2 reads SYDVKM. This CDR3 is CASSLSTVYEQYV. CDR3 nucleotide sequence: TGTGCCAGCAGTTTATCTACAGTCTACGAGCAGTACGTC.

The gene calls are TRBV7-9 and TRBJ2-5, with 7 bases matching TRBD2. Germline V lookup: CDR1 SEHNR, CDR2 FQNEAQ (reference sequence). Losses at the gene ends were 5 bases for V and 5 bases for J; bases not matched to a gene: 11. CDR3 length: 15 amino acids. The CDR3 here is CASSPPKAGTETQYF. The CDR3 region has the DNA TGTGCCAGCAGCCCACCAAAAGCGGGGACGGAGACCCAGTACTTC.

In its sample, this clonotype was seen a few times. This chain joins TRBV7-9 and TRBJ2-1; 8 bases are shared with TRBD1. The germline CDR1 and CDR2 sequences are SEHNR and FQNEAQ (reference sequence). The trim removed 5 bases at V and 2 bases at J, leaving 8 bases unmatched. The CDR3 spans 16 residues. The CDR3 protein is CASSPRTGIAYNEQFF. In DNA, the CDR3 is TGTGCCAGCAGCCCGCGGACAGGGATTGCCTACAATGAGCAGTTCTTC. Variable domain in full (rest from reference TRBV7-9 and TRBJ2-1): DTGVSQNPRHKITKRGQNVTFRCDPISEHNRLYWYRQTLGQGPEFLTYFQNEAQLEKSRLLSDRFSAERPKGSFSTLEIQRTEQGDSAMYLCASSPRTGIAYNEQFFGPGTRLTVL.

This clonotype occurred a few times. In DNA form, the CDR3 reads TGTGCCAGCAGCTTAGAGACAGGGGTGAATGAGCAGTTCTTC. Translation gives CASSLETGVNEQFF. The chain recombines TRBV7-9 with TRBJ2-1; 8 bases match TRBD1. V shed 1 base and J 7 bases; nucleotides not matched to a gene: 3. CDR1 SEHNR and CDR2 FQNEAQ come from the germline V gene (reference sequence). CDR3 size: 14 residues.

The chain combines TRBV12-5 with TRBJ2-1; D ambiguous. The CDR3 runs 15 residues. Looked up from germline, CDR1 is LGHNT and CDR2 is FRNRAP. The germline V and J ends were trimmed by 0 bases and 3 bases, with 9 bases remaining between them. In DNA, the CDR3 is TGTGCTAGTGGTTTGGTGGGCCCTAGCTACAATGAGCAGTTCTTC. It translates to CASGLVGPSYNEQFF.

The rearrangement links TRBV6-5 to TRBJ2-3; D is ambiguous. Germline lookup yields CDR1 MNHEY and CDR2 SVGAGI. The CDR3 sequence is 11 residues long. The ends were cut back, 3 bases at V and 6 bases at J, with 4 bases in the middle. CDR3 sequence reads: CASSYRDTQYF. The CDR3 nucleotides are TGTGCCAGCAGTTATAGGGATACGCAGTATTTT.

In its sample, this clonotype was seen many times. This chain uses TRBV27 with TRBJ2-7; 8 bases fit TRBD2. Losses at the gene ends were 2 bases for V and 7 bases for J; bases not matched to a gene: 7. The CDR3 covers 14 residues. Germline-derived CDR1 and CDR2 are MNHEY and SMNVEV (reference sequence). The CDR3 DNA reads as TGTGCCAGCAGTTTAGGAGCGGGAGTCGGGGAGCAGTACTTC. It encodes CASSLGAGVGEQYF.

The chain carries TRBV27 and TRBJ2-1, with 8 bases identical to TRBD2. The CDR3 is 17 residues long. J was trimmed by 3 bases and V by 0 bases; bases with no gene match: 7. CDR1 and CDR2 (germline): MNHEY, SMNVEV (reference sequence). For the CDR3, the DNA is TGTGCCAGCAGTTTATCTGCGGGGGGACTACTCTACAATGAGCAGTTCTTC. It translates to CASSLSAGGLLYNEQFF.

This chain links TRBV5-6 with TRBJ2-7; D remains unclear. CDR1 and CDR2 from the germline V gene are SGHDT and YYEEEE. This CDR3 has 15 amino acids. With 4 bases removed from V and 0 bases from J, the gap between germline ends came to 14 bases. CDR3 sequence: CASSAPLLSSYEQYF. CDR3 nucleotides: TGTGCCAGCAGCGCCCCTCTCCTGAGCTCCTACGAGCAGTACTTC.

This clonotype was observed a handful of times. V is TRBV7-9 and J is TRBJ2-1, with 11 positions matching TRBD2. Germline V gene sequence: CDR1 SEHNR, CDR2 FQNEAQ (reference sequence). This CDR3 comprises 17 residues. J was trimmed by 9 bases and V by 4 bases; bases with no gene match: 14. The CDR3 loop is CASSSLLVSGGAIEQFF. In DNA, the CDR3 is TGTGCCAGCAGCTCCCTTCTTGTTAGCGGGGGGGCCATTGAGCAGTTCTTC. Full variable domain (missing parts from reference TRBV7-9 and TRBJ2-1): DTGVSQNPRHKITKRGQNVTFRCDPISEHNRLYWYRQTLGQGPEFLTYFQNEAQLEKSRLLSDRFSAERPKGSFSTLEIQRTEQGDSAMYLCASSSLLVSGGAIEQFFGPGTRLTVL.

This clonotype has a handful of counts. The chain uses TRBV7-2 and TRBJ2-1, with 9 positions matching TRBD1. Unmatched junction bases numbered 9, after V lost 2 bases and J lost 7 bases. The CDR3 runs to 16 residues. The germline V gene has CDR1 SGHTA and CDR2 FQGNSA. The CDR3 bases are TGTGCCAGCAGCTTACATACCGGGACAGGGATGAATGAGCAGTTCTTC. Amino acid sequence: CASSLHTGTGMNEQFF.